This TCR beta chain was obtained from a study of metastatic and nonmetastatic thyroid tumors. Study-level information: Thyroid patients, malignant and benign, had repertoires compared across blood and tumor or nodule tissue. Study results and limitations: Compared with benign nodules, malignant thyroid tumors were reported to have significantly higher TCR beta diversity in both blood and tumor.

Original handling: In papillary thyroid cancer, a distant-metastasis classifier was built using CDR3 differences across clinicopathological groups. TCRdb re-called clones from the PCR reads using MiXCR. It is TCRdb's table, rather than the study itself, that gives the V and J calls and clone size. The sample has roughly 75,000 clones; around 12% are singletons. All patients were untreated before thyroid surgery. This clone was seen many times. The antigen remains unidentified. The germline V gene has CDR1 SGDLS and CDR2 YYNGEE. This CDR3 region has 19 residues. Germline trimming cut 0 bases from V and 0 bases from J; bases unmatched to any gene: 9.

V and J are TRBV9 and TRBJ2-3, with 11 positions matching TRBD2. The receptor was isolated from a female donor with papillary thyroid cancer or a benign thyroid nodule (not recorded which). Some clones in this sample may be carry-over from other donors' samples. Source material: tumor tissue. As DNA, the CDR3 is TGTGCCAGCAGCGTAGGTCCCAGACTAGCGGGGACTAGCACAGATACGCAGTATTTT. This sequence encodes CASSVGPRLAGTSTDTQYF.